A selection of T cell receptor beta chains follows, all from one sample in a study of long-term antiretroviral therapy in people with HIV. Produced via immunoSEQ multiplex PCR; TCRdb's table is partial and in-frame only. The table lists tens of thousands of clones, about 85% of them singletons. Material: unsorted PBMCs, obtained 1.6 years after starting antiretroviral therapy. Receptor source: a man aged 35 to 55 with HIV. Both conserved end residues are part of each CDR3. A D gene is named only where the DNA matches it firmly. Clone size, where shown, is once, few, many, or a class for clones that have expanded.

J gene	clone size	D gene	V gene	CDR3 protein	CDR3 DNA
TRBJ1-2	few	.	TRBV29-1	CSVELAVRPYGYTF	TGCAGCGTTGAATTGGCTGTAAGGCCCTATGGCTACACCTTC
TRBJ2-1	.	.	TRBV20-1	CSAGQGDEQFF	TGCAGTGCTGGGCAGGGTGATGAGCAGTTCTTC
TRBJ1-5	.	.	TRBV10-3	CAISESRGQRGQPQHF	TGTGCCATCAGTGAGTCGCGGGGTCAGAGAGGTCAGCCCCAGCATTTT
TRBJ2-4	.	.	TRBV28	CASSHTDLIAKNIQYF	TGTGCCAGCAGCCACACAGACCTTATAGCCAAAAACATTCAGTACTTC
TRBJ2-7	few	.	TRBV2	CASSVEGGLSYEQYF	TGTGCCAGCAGTGTGGAGGGGGGCCTCTCCTACGAGCAGTACTTC
TRBJ1-3	.	.	TRBV14	CASSQIGISGNTIYF	TGTGCCAGCAGCCAAATAGGAATCTCTGGAAACACCATATATTTT
TRBJ1-5	.	.	TRBV6-1	CASSGDRNQPQHF	TGTGCCAGCAGTGGGGACCGTAATCAGCCCCAGCATTTT
TRBJ2-6	.	.	TRBV19	CASHATGGAGANVLTF	TGTGCCAGTCACGCGACGGGGGGCGCTGGGGCCAACGTCCTGACTTTC
TRBJ1-3	.	TRBD1	TRBV5-1	CASSLEGTGHGNTIYF	TGCGCCAGCAGCTTGGAGGGGACAGGGCACGGAAACACCATATATTTT
TRBJ2-7	.	.	TRBV30	CAWSVLGGEQYF	TGTGCCTGGAGTGTACTTGGGGGCGAGCAGTACTTC
TRBJ1-2	.	.	TRBV20-1	CSATELYGYTF	TGCAGTGCTACCGAACTCTATGGCTACACCTTC
TRBJ1-5	.	TRBD1	TRBV4-1	CASSHKMTGSGGNQPQHF	TGCGCCAGCAGCCATAAAATGACAGGGAGTGGCGGCAATCAGCCCCAGCATTTT
TRBJ2-2	.	.	TRBV13	CASSLGLVPSQDYGELFF	TGTGCCAGCAGCTTAGGCCTTGTTCCCAGTCAGGACTACGGGGAGCTGTTTTTT
TRBJ1-3	.	.	TRBV30	CAWSVRRGTGNTIYF	TGTGCCTGGAGTGTACGGAGGGGTACTGGAAACACCATATATTTT
TRBJ2-7	.	TRBD1	TRBV18	CASSPLETGSNHEQYF	TGTGCCAGCTCACCACTGGAGACAGGGTCAAATCACGAGCAGTACTTC
TRBJ1-1	.	.	TRBV10-2	CASSPVQGLITEAFF	TGCGCCAGCAGTCCAGTACAGGGTCTTATCACTGAAGCTTTCTTT
TRBJ2-3	.	TRBD1	TRBV9	CASSVVDRVGDTQYF	TGTGCCAGCAGCGTAGTGGACAGGGTAGGGGATACGCAGTATTTT
TRBJ2-2	.	.	TRBV5-5	CASSLAGDRGGAGELFF	TGTGCCAGCAGCTTGGCCGGAGACAGGGGAGGGGCCGGGGAGCTGTTTTTT
TRBJ1-6	few	.	TRBV2	CASRDLTRLGAYWSPLHF	TGTGCCAGCAGAGACCTTACCCGACTCGGGGCTTATTGGTCACCCCTCCACTTT
TRBJ1-4	large	TRBD1	TRBV7-2	CASSPGTGGTNEKLFF	TGTGCCAGCAGCCCTGGGACAGGGGGAACTAATGAAAAACTGTTTTTT
TRBJ2-3	.	.	TRBV7-9	CASSPFGARQDTQYF	TGTGCCAGCAGCCCTTTTGGGGCGCGACAAGATACGCAGTATTTT
TRBJ2-1	.	.	TRBV4-1	CASSQVRDSGYNEQFF	TGCGCCAGCAGCCAAGTGCGGGACAGTGGGTACAATGAGCAGTTCTTC
TRBJ2-1	.	TRBD1	TRBV19	CASSWDRGIYNEQFF	TGTGCCAGTAGTTGGGACAGGGGAATCTACAATGAGCAGTTCTTC
TRBJ2-7	.	.	TRBV7-8	CASRRGAGQSYEQYF	TGTGCCAGCCGGAGGGGGGCGGGACAGTCCTACGAGCAGTACTTC
TRBJ2-3	.	.	TRBV2	CASSVRLTDTQYF	TGTGCCAGCAGTGTTCGCCTCACAGATACGCAGTATTTT
TRBJ2-1	.	.	TRBV30	CAWGGWSRQFF	TGTGCCTGGGGGGGCTGGTCCCGGCAGTTCTTC
TRBJ2-1	.	.	TRBV6-5	CASSYSGIARGPEQFF	TGTGCCAGCAGTTATAGCGGGATAGCGAGGGGGCCTGAGCAGTTCTTC
TRBJ1-5	.	.	TRBV29-1	CSVLIGPSNQPQHF	TGCAGCGTTCTTATCGGACCGAGCAATCAGCCCCAGCATTTT
TRBJ2-2	once	.	TRBV9	CASSAPRDSGGGELFF	TGTGCCAGCAGCGCTCCCCGGGACTCCGGCGGCGGGGAGCTGTTTTTT